These T cell receptor beta chains were read from a single sample in a study of human T cells and chemical hapten exposure. TCRdb used MiXCR to reprocess the RACE reads, holding one entry per CDR3 protein. The sample carries roughly 160,000 distinct CDR3 sequences, roughly 15% recorded once. Sample: whole blood, taken in connection with sensitization to the hapten diphenylcyclopropenone (DPC). The receptor set was obtained from a woman aged 30 to 39 with alopecia areata. Some clones in this sample may be carry-over from other donors' samples. Each CDR3 is given with its conserved first and last residue. A D gene is named only where the DNA matches it firmly. Not all rows give a size; the values are once, few, many and, for expanded clones, a class.

J gene | D gene | V gene | clone size | CDR3 DNA | CDR3 protein
TRBJ2-7 | - | TRBV3-1 | few | TGTGCCAGCAGCCAAGCGTATGGTAGATTCTACGAGCAGTACTTC | CASSQAYGRFYEQYF
TRBJ1-5 | - | TRBV7-2 | - | TGTGCCAGCAGCTTAGTTAGGGCAGGAAGTAATCAGCCCCAGCATTTT | CASSLVRAGSNQPQHF
TRBJ2-1 | TRBD2 | TRBV12-3/TRBV12-4 | - | TGTGCCAGCAGTCCCGATAGCGGGAGGGCCAACAATGAGCAGTTCTTC | CASSPDSGRANNEQFF
TRBJ1-2 | - | TRBV25-1 | few | TGTGCCAGCGGGGGACATGGCGAGGGATTGTATGGCTACACCTTC | CASGGHGEGLYGYTF
TRBJ1-4 | - | TRBV14 | many | TGTGCCAGCAGCCGGGGGATTTTTAATGAAAAACTGTTTTTT | CASSRGIFNEKLFF
TRBJ2-1 | TRBD2 | TRBV7-6 | many | TGTGCCAGCAGCTTAGGGGTTTGGAGCGGGAGGGCCGAGGAGCAGTTCTTC | CASSLGVWSGRAEEQFF
TRBJ2-5 | TRBD2 | TRBV20-1 | - | TGCAGTGCTAGAGGGCGGAGCGGGGGGTTGCCAGAGACCCAGTACTTC | CSARGRSGGLPETQYF
TRBJ1-6 | TRBD1 | TRBV7-2 | - | TGTGCCAGCCGACAGGGGGCAAATTCACCCCTCCACTTT | CASRQGANSPLHF
TRBJ2-1 | TRBD1 | TRBV7-9 | many | TGTGCCAGCAGCTCCAGGGGGGAGCAGTTCTTC | CASSSRGEQFF
TRBJ2-2 | - | TRBV7-9 | few | TGTGCCAGCAGCTTTAGTAACACCGGGGAGCTGTTTTTT | CASSFSNTGELFF
TRBJ2-3 | TRBD2 | TRBV6-1 | - | TGTGCCAGCAGCCAGACTAGCGGGGGGACAGATACGCAGTATTTT | CASSQTSGGTDTQYF
TRBJ1-2 | TRBD1 | TRBV2 | - | TGTGCCAGCAGTGAAGGGGACAGACTCGGTGGCTGCACCTTC | CASSEGDRLGGCTF
TRBJ2-1 | - | TRBV7-2 | many | TGTGCCAGCAGCTTAGCGCTGGATACTGAGCAGCTCTTC | CASSLALDTEQLF
TRBJ2-1 | - | TRBV5-5 | - | TGTGCCAGCAGCTTCACAGGGCCGTCCTACAATGAGCAGTTCTTC | CASSFTGPSYNEQFF
TRBJ1-6 | - | TRBV4-3 | - | TGCGCCAGCAGCCAACAGACCGGAGGGGGTAATTCACCCCTCCACTTT | CASSQQTGGGNSPLHF
TRBJ2-3 | TRBD1 | TRBV5-1 | few | TGCGCCAGCAGCTTGTATGGGACAGGTACGACAGATACGCAGTATTTT | CASSLYGTGTTDTQYF
TRBJ1-1 | - | TRBV5-1 | - | TGCGCCAGCAGCTTCGTGGGTGAAGGAGGTGAAGCTTTCTTT | CASSFVGEGGEAFF
TRBJ2-1 | - | TRBV7-6 | few | TGTGCCAGCAGCTTAGGGGGACACAATGAGCAGTTCTTC | CASSLGGHNEQFF
TRBJ1-4 | - | TRBV12-3/TRBV12-4 | many | TGTGCCAGCAGGCATCAGGGATCTAATGAAAAACTGTTTTTT | CASRHQGSNEKLFF
TRBJ2-3 | - | TRBV2 | - | TGTGCCAGCAGTGCCAGACAGGTCGCCAGTGGTACGCAGTATTTT | CASSARQVASGTQYF
TRBJ2-7 | TRBD1 | TRBV10-3 | many | TGTGCCATCAGTGCTGCGGGACAGGGATCCTACGAGCAGTACTTC | CAISAAGQGSYEQYF
TRBJ2-7 | - | TRBV12-3/TRBV12-4 | - | TGTGCCAGCAGACCTTTCAGGTCTTCGTACGAGCAGTACTTC | CASRPFRSSYEQYF
TRBJ1-2 | - | TRBV20-1 | - | TGCAGTGCTAGTACGTCAGGCGAGAAGGATGGCTACACCTTC | CSASTSGEKDGYTF
TRBJ2-7 | TRBD1 | TRBV7-8 | - | TGTGCCAGCAGCTTAAATGGACAGGGCGCGCAGTACTTC | CASSLNGQGAQYF
TRBJ2-3 | TRBD2 | TRBV20-1 | few | TGCAGTGCTAGAGCAATACTAGCGGGAAGCACAGATACGCAGTATTTT | CSARAILAGSTDTQYF
TRBJ2-5 | TRBD1 | TRBV6-5 | - | TGTGCCAGCGCCACCGGGACAGGGCGTGAGACCCAGTACTTC | CASATGTGRETQYF
TRBJ2-1 | - | TRBV5-5 | many | TGTGCCAGCAGCTTGGTTCCGGGACATACATCGCATGAGCAGTTCTTC | CASSLVPGHTSHEQFF
TRBJ2-1 | TRBD2 | TRBV11-3 | - | TGTGCCAGCAGCTTAAAGTCTAGCGGGAGTTTTAATGAGCAGTTCTTC | CASSLKSSGSFNEQFF
TRBJ1-1 | - | TRBV21-1 | many | TGTGCCAGCAGCAAAGACGGGGAGGGACACGAGAACACTGAAGCTTTCTTT | CASSKDGEGHENTEAFF
TRBJ1-1 | TRBD1 | TRBV2 | - | TGTGCCAGCAGTAGGACAGGAGCCACTGAAGCTTTCTTT | CASSRTGATEAFF
TRBJ2-2 | TRBD1 | TRBV28 | many | TGTGCCAGCGGGACAGGGAGCGGGGAGCTGTTTTTT | CASGTGSGELFF
TRBJ2-5 | - | TRBV7-9 | many | TGTGCCAGCAGTCGAGACAGGCAAGAGACCCAGTACTTC | CASSRDRQETQYF